This T cell receptor beta chain stems from a study of CD8+ T cells in alopecia areata. Extracted from the samples, RNA was reverse transcribed into cDNA to serve as the sequencing template. Assay used: immunoSEQ multiplex PCR; TCRdb lists only in-frame clones, some missing. The table has 79,000 or so clones, 60% to 70% seen once. Sample treatment: oral pan-JAK inhibitor, 5-10 mg twice daily. The CDR3 runs to 12 residues. This sample comprised CD8+ T cells sorted from blood, obtained at week 24, from a patient treated with tofacitinib. The receptor was derived from a human donor with alopecia areata. The V gene is TRBV21-1, the J gene TRBJ2-7; the D call of TRBD1 is as the table states it, not checked on the DNA. TRBV21-1 represents a pseudogene. This chain's CDR3 is CASRYRDYEQYF. The CDR3 coding sequence is TGTGCCAGCAGGTACAGGGACTACGAGCAGTACTTC.